One T cell receptor beta chain is described in this entry. This specimen belongs to a study of CD8 T cells in ankylosing spondylitis. For TCR beta, libraries came from quantitative 5'-RACE with molecular barcodes. Each CDR3 protein gets one entry after TCRdb re-called the 5' RACE reads with MiXCR. The sample gives some 250,000 distinct CDR3 sequences, about 10% of which show up once; less than 7% is in the top ten. The CDR3 spans 11 residues. Germline V CDR1 and CDR2: SGHAT, FQNNGV. Between the trimmed V and J ends, which lost 4 bases and 10 bases, there was a span of 10 bases. This TCR derives from a male donor with ankylosing spondylitis or in good health (not recorded which). The rearrangement uses TRBV11-2 and TRBJ1-1; no clear D gene. The sequencing input was blood, either unsorted or a sorted T cell fraction (not recorded which). CDR3: CASSSLSRAFF. The CDR3 DNA is TGTGCCAGCAGCTCCCTCTCACGAGCTTTCTTT.